These T cell receptor beta chains were read from a single sample in a study of shared clonotypes between healthy human individuals. Here immunoSEQ multiplex PCR was the method, and the copy in TCRdb shows in-frame clones only, minus some. The repertoire holds just over 2,000,000 clones, with about 95% as singletons. The sample was naive CD8+ T cells sorted from blood. These receptors were taken from a man aged 18 to 29 in good health. The CDR3 runs from the conserved cysteine through the conserved F or W. The order of the fields is J gene, V gene, D gene, clone size, CDR3 protein, CDR3 DNA. A D gene is named only where the DNA matches it firmly. The listing skips clone size in some rows; elsewhere it reads once, few, many or a size class.

TRBJ2-1 | TRBV11-2 | TRBD2 | - | CASSLSRTSGYSSYNEQFF | TGTGCCAGCAGCTTATCCAGGACTAGCGGCTACAGCTCCTACAATGAGCAGTTCTTC
TRBJ2-5 | TRBV6-5 | TRBD2 | - | CASSALAGGRETQYF | TGTGCCAGCAGTGCCCTAGCGGGAGGAAGAGAGACCCAGTACTTC
TRBJ2-1 | TRBV27 | TRBD2 | - | CASTSPVIAGVINEQFF | TGTGCCAGCACATCACCCGTTATAGCGGGAGTCATCAATGAGCAGTTCTTC
TRBJ2-1 | TRBV6-1 | - | once | CASSEVGRYEQFF | TGTGCCAGCAGTGAAGTGGGCCGCTATGAGCAGTTCTTC
TRBJ2-1 | TRBV27 | - | - | CASSLRAGGNEQFF | TGTGCCAGCAGTTTAAGGGCCGGGGGCAATGAGCAGTTCTTC
TRBJ2-7 | TRBV9 | - | - | CASSPPEQYF | TGTGCCAGCAGCCCCCCCGAGCAGTACTTC
TRBJ2-7 | TRBV11-2 | - | - | CASSAFDTTADYEQYF | TGTGCCAGCAGCGCGTTTGATACGACGGCCGACTACGAGCAGTACTTC
TRBJ2-3 | TRBV13 | TRBD1 | - | CASSLGQGIIADTQYF | TGTGCCAGCAGCTTAGGACAGGGGATAATTGCAGATACGCAGTATTTT
TRBJ2-1 | TRBV5-5 | - | - | CASSLNGRSGNEQFF | TGTGCCAGCAGCTTAAACGGCAGAAGCGGCAATGAGCAGTTCTTC
TRBJ2-7 | TRBV5-6 | - | - | CASSLGGSSYEQYF | TGTGCCAGCAGCTTGGGTGGTTCCTCCTACGAGCAGTACTTC
TRBJ2-2 | TRBV10-1 | - | - | CASSSGATGELFF | TGCGCCAGCAGTTCAGGAGCGACCGGGGAGCTGTTTTTT
TRBJ2-7 | TRBV4-1 | - | - | CASSSDIAYEQYF | TGCGCCAGCAGCAGCGACATAGCCTACGAGCAGTACTTC
TRBJ2-1 | TRBV13 | - | - | CASSFWGYYNEQFF | TGTGCCAGCAGCTTCTGGGGGTACTACAATGAGCAGTTCTTC
TRBJ1-1 | TRBV28 | - | - | CASSFNAGVNTEAFF | TGTGCCAGCAGTTTTAACGCAGGGGTGAACACTGAAGCTTTCTTT
TRBJ2-5 | TRBV7-9 | TRBD1 | - | CASSSRQGTETQYF | TGTGCCAGCAGCTCCAGACAGGGGACAGAGACCCAGTACTTC
TRBJ2-7 | TRBV28 | - | - | CASSPPGSYEQYF | TGTGCCAGCAGTCCCCCCGGTTCCTACGAGCAGTACTTC
TRBJ2-7 | TRBV19 | - | - | CASSIDLGREQYF | TGTGCCAGTAGTATAGATCTCGGGCGCGAGCAGTACTTC
TRBJ2-7 | TRBV2 | - | once | CASSEGGSQYEQYF | TGTGCCAGCAGTGAAGGTGGCAGTCAGTACGAGCAGTACTTC
TRBJ1-5 | TRBV9 | - | - | CASSASADSNQPQHF | TGTGCCAGCAGCGCCTCGGCAGATAGCAATCAGCCCCAGCATTTT
TRBJ2-5 | TRBV11-2 | - | - | CASSFREQETQYF | TGTGCCAGCAGCTTTCGAGAACAAGAGACCCAGTACTTC